The 25 T cell receptor beta chains below were found in one sample sequenced in a study of CD4 T cells in relation to SARS-CoV-2 and coronaviruses. Here immunoSEQ multiplex PCR was the method, and the copy in TCRdb shows in-frame clones only, minus some. In the table there are 9,500 to 12,000 clones, roughly 77% of which are singletons. CD4+ T cells from unexposed donors were obtained before the COVID-19 pandemic (2011-2018). CD4+ T cells were isolated from the cells after about nine days of culture. For these receptors, no antigen is known. The specimen was CD4+ T cells from PBMCs, cultured in vitro. The source is a human donor in good health.

The V and J genes are TRBV3-1 (or the pseudogene TRBV3-2) and TRBJ2-7, with TRBD2 matching over 9 bases. V trimming: 5 bases; J trimming: 7 bases; junction bases outside the gene matches: 12. The CDR3 spans 15 residues. Germline values: CDR1 LGHDT, CDR2 YNNKEL (reference sequence). As DNA, the CDR3 is TGTGCCAGCAGCTGGGGCGGGGGGGCTATTGGTGAGCAGTACTTC. As protein: CASSWGGGAIGEQYF.

This clone showed up just once. The chain is built from TRBV12-3 or TRBV12-4 and TRBJ1-2; D is perhaps TRBD1 (5 bases). This CDR3 has 13 residues. The germline V and J ends were trimmed by 3 bases and 4 bases, with 9 bases remaining between them. The CDR3 DNA is TGTGCCAGCAGTTTTCAGGGACTCTATGGCTACACCTTC. It yields the protein CASSFQGLYGYTF.

The chain combines TRBV19 with TRBJ2-3, with no clear D. The germline V gene has CDR1 LNHDA and CDR2 SQIVND (reference sequence). This CDR3 spans 13 amino acids. Trimming took off 6 bases at V and 0 bases at J, with 7 bases between the two ends. CDR3 bases: TGTGCCAGTAGAGCTCCTAGCACAGATACGCAGTATTTT. It translates to CASRAPSTDTQYF. The full variable domain, in which reference TRBV19 and TRBJ2-3 provide the parts outside the CDR3, is DGGITQSPKYLFRKEGQNVTLSCEQNLNHDAMYWYRQDPGQGLRLIYYSQIVNDFQKGDIAEGYSVSREKKESFPLTVTSAQKNPTAFYLCASRAPSTDTQYFGPGTRLTVL.

The V and J genes are TRBV7-9 and TRBJ1-1; possibly TRBD1 for D (6 bases). The CDR3 runs to 18 residues. CDR1 SEHNR and CDR2 FQNEAQ come from the germline V gene (reference sequence). With 1 base removed from V and 0 bases from J, the gap between germline ends came to 18 bases. The DNA for the CDR3 is TGTGCCAGCAGCTTAGGGGGGGCGTGGGGTCTGATGAACACTGAAGCTTTCTTT. This gives the protein CASSLGGAWGLMNTEAFF.

The J gene is TRBJ1-2, the V gene TRBV18, with 10 bases lining up with TRBD1. The trim removed 3 bases at V and 8 bases at J, leaving 9 bases unmatched. Germline-derived CDR1 and CDR2 are KGHSH and LQKENI. CDR3 length: 15 amino acids. As DNA, the CDR3 is TGTGCCAGCTCACCTGCCGGGACAGGGGAAAAGGGCTACACCTTC. It is translated as CASSPAGTGEKGYTF.

This clone has only a few counts. This chain connects TRBV6-6 to TRBJ1-6; D is ambiguous. Germline assignment: CDR1 MNHNY and CDR2 SVGAGI (reference sequence). Trimming left V 6 bases short and J 0 bases short, with 9 bases between. The CDR3 totals 15 residues. Written as DNA, the CDR3 is TGTGCCAGCAGCGCCCAGAGCTCCTATAATTCACCCCTCCACTTT. It codes for CASSAQSSYNSPLHF.

The genes are TRBV4-2 and TRBJ2-1; no clear D. Germline-derived CDR1 and CDR2 are LGHNA and YNFKEQ. The CDR3 spans 13 residues. The V end was cut by 2 bases, the J end by 9 bases, with 11 bases between. CDR3: CASSQSRAGEQFF. For the CDR3, the DNA is TGTGCCAGCAGCCAATCCCGGGCTGGTGAGCAGTTCTTC.

This clone was recorded only once. This sequence joins TRBV19 and TRBJ2-3; 8 bases map to TRBD2. V dropped 8 bases and J dropped 3; count of bases not matched to a gene: 4. CDR1 and CDR2 from the germline V gene are LNHDA and SQIVND (reference sequence). There are 13 residues in the CDR3. CDR3 sequence: CASEGLGTDTQYF. The CDR3 DNA sequence: TGTGCCAGTGAGGGACTAGGGACAGATACGCAGTATTTT.

The rearrangement uses TRBV12-5 and TRBJ1-3; D might be TRBD1 (6 bases). The CDR3 is 19 residues long. The V end was cut by 1 base, the J end by 0 bases, with 19 bases between. The germline V gene encodes CDR1 LGHNT and CDR2 FRNRAP. DNA for the CDR3: TGTGCTAGTGGTTTGGGTACCGGCCGAACAGGGAGCTCTGGAAACACCATATATTTT. It yields the protein CASGLGTGRTGSSGNTIYF.

The chain combines TRBV6-5 with TRBJ2-5; D call uncertain. This CDR3 region has 12 residues. V was shortened by 6 bases and J by 3 bases, with 8 bases between the two germline ends. Germline CDR1 reads MNHEY; CDR2 reads SVGAGI. CDR3 bases: TGTGCCAGCAGCCCAGTCGAAGAGACCCAGTACTTC. It codes for CASSPVEETQYF.

In this sample, this clone turned up a few times. The chain couples TRBV5-1 to TRBJ1-1, with a tentative D call TRBD1 (5 bases). Germline V gene sequence: CDR1 SGHRS, CDR2 YFSETQ. The ends were cut back, 2 bases at V and 0 bases at J, with 14 bases in the middle. This CDR3 has 16 amino acids. CDR3 sequence reads: CASSFRVGPLNTEAFF. CDR3 in DNA: TGCGCCAGCAGCTTCCGAGTGGGGCCCCTGAACACTGAAGCTTTCTTT. Combining the CDR3 with reference TRBV5-1 and TRBJ1-1 gives the whole variable domain KAGVTQTPRYLIKTRGQQVTLSCSPISGHRSVSWYQQTPGQGLQFLFEYFSETQRNKGNFPGRFSGRQFSNSRSEMNVSTLELGDSALYLCASSFRVGPLNTEAFFGQGTRLTVV.

This clone was counted once. The rearrangement links TRBV29-1 to TRBJ2-7; 8 positions match TRBD1. Trimming removed 7 bases from V and 12 bases from J; junction bases left unmatched: 20. The CDR3 totals 14 residues. Germline-derived CDR1 and CDR2 are SQVTM and ANQGSEA. The CDR3 loop is CSATGQGPSSPVYF. The DNA for the CDR3 is TGCAGCGCCACAGGACAGGGCCCCTCGAGTCCCGTGTACTTC.

A single count supports this clone. The J gene is TRBJ2-3, the V gene TRBV11-3; D is unresolved. Between the trimmed V and J ends, which lost 4 bases and 4 bases, there was a span of 12 bases. The CDR3 has 14 residues. Germline assignment: CDR1 SGHNT and CDR2 YENEEA. The CDR3 here is CASSSPRFPDTQYF. Here the CDR3 DNA reads TGTGCCAGCAGCTCCCCTAGATTCCCAGATACGCAGTATTTT.

For the CDR3, the DNA is TGTGCCAGCAGCTTGTCGACAGCGCGTGAAGCTTTCTTT. Translation gives CASSLSTAREAFF. This chain joins TRBV11-3 and TRBJ1-1; tentatively, D is TRBD1 (5 bases). Germline lookup yields CDR1 SGHNT and CDR2 YENEEA. The CDR3 length is 13 residues. Trimming cost V 3 bases and J 7 bases, with 12 bases left between them.

This rearrangement joins TRBV6-5 to TRBJ1-4; 7 nucleotides line up with TRBD1. V was clipped by 3 bases and J by 0 bases; unmatched bases: 1. The germline V gene has CDR1 MNHEY and CDR2 SVGAGI. The CDR3 sequence is 15 residues long. Written as DNA, the CDR3 is TGTGCCAGCAGTTATGACAGGGCAACTAATGAAAAACTGTTTTTT. Its translation is CASSYDRATNEKLFF.

This chain uses TRBV30 with TRBJ1-1; TRBD1 might be the D (5 bases). The germline CDR1 and CDR2 sequences are GTSNPN and SVGIG (reference sequence). There are 12 residues in the CDR3. The V end lost 3 bases, the J end lost 5 bases, and 10 bases lay between the germline ends. The CDR3 DNA follows: TGTGCCTGGAGCCAGGGATGGACTGAAGCTTTCTTT. This codes for CAWSQGWTEAFF.

The chain is built from TRBV27 and TRBJ1-1; 9 bases align to TRBD1. The length of the CDR3 is 15 residues. With V trimmed by 6 bases and J by 6 bases, 11 bases remained unmatched. Germline values: CDR1 MNHEY, CDR2 SMNVEV (reference sequence). The CDR3 DNA sequence: TGTGCCAGCAGAGAGCTACAGGGGGCATCTGCTGAAGCTTTCTTT. This translates into CASRELQGASAEAFF.

This chain links TRBV18 with TRBJ1-1; maybe TRBD1 (6 bases). The CDR3 extends over 15 amino acids. Germline values: CDR1 KGHSH, CDR2 LQKENI. V lost 3 bases, J lost 5 bases, and 16 bases lay in between. The CDR3 DNA sequence: TGTGCCAGCTCACCGTCAGGGGCTCCTGGGACTGAAGCTTTCTTT. Its protein product is CASSPSGAPGTEAFF.

The chain links TRBV19 to TRBJ1-5; 7 positions agree with TRBD1. The V gene's germline CDR1 is LNHDA and CDR2 SQIVND (reference sequence). The CDR3 runs to 17 residues. V was pared by 4 bases and J by 3 bases, with 12 bases of the junction left unmatched. The CDR3, as DNA: TGTGCCAGTAGTACCGTACAGGGGAAGGATGACAATCAGCCCCAGCATTTT. Protein: CASSTVQGKDDNQPQHF.

This clone appeared a single time. This sequence joins TRBV7-8 and TRBJ2-3; D unclear. CDR3 length equals 12 residues. CDR1 is SGHVS, CDR2 FQNEAQ, per germline. V shed 2 bases and J shed 3 bases, with 3 bases lying between them. The CDR3 sequence is CASSLYTDTQYF. The CDR3 DNA sequence: TGTGCCAGCAGCTTATATACAGATACGCAGTATTTT.

The chain recombines TRBV7-9 with TRBJ2-5; D uncertain. The CDR3 runs to 13 residues. The germline V and J ends were trimmed by 5 bases and 4 bases, with 11 bases remaining between them. Germline V gene lookup returns CDR1 SEHNR and CDR2 FQNEAQ (reference sequence). In nucleotides, the CDR3 is TGTGCCAGCAGCCCGGCCCTACCAGAGACCCAGTACTTC. Protein product: CASSPALPETQYF.

The chain carries TRBV7-3 and TRBJ1-5; the D is unclear. The CDR3 has 13 amino acids. V was clipped by 2 bases and J by 5 bases, with 7 bases between them. The germline V gene has CDR1 SGHTA and CDR2 FQGTGA. CDR3 in DNA: TGTGCCAGCAGCTTAGACGGGTATCAGCCCCAGCATTTT. Translated: CASSLDGYQPQHF.

The chain combines TRBV12-3 or TRBV12-4 with TRBJ1-1; no clear D. The CDR3 is 11 residues long. V lost 3 bases and J 5 bases, leaving 4 bases between the germline ends. CDR3 loop: CASSFGTEAFF. The DNA of the CDR3 is TGTGCCAGCAGTTTTGGGACTGAAGCTTTCTTT.

The genes are TRBV12-3 or TRBV12-4 and TRBJ1-3; D remains unclear. CDR3 size: 12 residues. V was shortened by 6 bases and J by 4 bases, with 7 bases between the two germline ends. The CDR3 DNA reads TGTGCCAGCAGCCTCCTAGGAAACACCATATATTTT. This gives the protein CASSLLGNTIYF.

This chain connects TRBV5-4 to TRBJ2-1; tentatively, D is TRBD1 or TRBD2 (7 bases each). Looked up from germline, CDR1 is SGHNT and CDR2 is YYREEE (reference sequence). V gave up 3 bases and J gave up 1 base, with 14 bases separating them. This CDR3 has 16 amino acids. This CDR3 is CASSSGGVRSYNEQFF. The CDR3 DNA follows: TGTGCCAGCAGCTCAGGGGGGGTCAGGTCCTACAATGAGCAGTTCTTC.